A selection of T cell receptor beta chains follows, all from one sample in a study of T cells in Graves' hyperthyroidism and ophthalmopathy. TCRdb itself ran the multiplex PCR reads through MiXCR, one entry per CDR3 protein. This repertoire shows roughly 250,000 distinct CDR3 sequences, about 15% found once; its top ten account for about 30%. The source material was blood. These receptors all stem from a woman between 18 and 29 years old with Graves' ophthalmopathy. The CDR3 runs from the conserved cysteine through the conserved F or W. Each record gives: D gene, V gene, J gene, clone size, CDR3 DNA, CDR3 protein. The D gene is left open where the match is weak. Size is omitted from some rows. Given values are once, few, many or a class for expanded clones.

>TRBD2|TRBV5-6|TRBJ2-1|NA
TGTGCCAGCAGCTCTATTCGAGGACTAGCGGGGGGGCCCAGGAGTGAGCAGTTCTTC
CASSSIRGLAGGPRSEQFF
>NA|TRBV6-6|TRBJ1-4|NA
TGTGCCAGCAGTTACTCGAGGGGAGGACGTGCAACTAATGAAAAACTGTTTTTT
CASSYSRGGRATNEKLFF
>TRBD1|TRBV6-2/TRBV6-3|TRBJ2-3|many
TGTGCCAGCAGTACGGACAGGAGCCCCACAGATACGCAGTATTTT
CASSTDRSPTDTQYF
>NA|TRBV9|TRBJ1-6|few
TGTGCCAGCAGCGTAGCGGAGAGGGCAAGTTCACCCCTCCACTTT
CASSVAERASSPLHF
>TRBD2|TRBV6-2/TRBV6-3|TRBJ2-2|many
TGTGCCAGCGGGTCAGCGGCTAGCGGGGGTCGGGCCGGGGAGCTGTTTTTT
CASGSAASGGRAGELFF
>TRBD1|TRBV18|TRBJ2-7|many
TGTGCCAGCTCACCCCGGACAGGCTCCTACGAGCAGTACTTC
CASSPRTGSYEQYF
>TRBD2|TRBV20-1|TRBJ2-3|NA
TGCAGTGCTAGAGATTTTCGGGGGGGCACAGATACGCAGTATTTT
CSARDFRGGTDTQYF
>NA|TRBV27|TRBJ2-5|many
TGTGCCAGCAGTTTAATAGGGGCCCAAGAGACCCAGTACTTC
CASSLIGAQETQYF
>TRBD1|TRBV29-1|TRBJ1-2|NA
TGCAGCTTAACCGGGACAGAAAAGACAAACTATGGCTACACCTTC
CSLTGTEKTNYGYTF
>NA|TRBV4-2|TRBJ2-7|many
TGTGCCAGCGGCAGGTCAGGGACCATCTACGAGCAGTACTTC
CASGRSGTIYEQYF
>NA|TRBV5-6|TRBJ1-1|NA
TGTGCCAGCAGCTCAGCAGGGGAGAGGGACACTGAAGCTTTCTTT
CASSSAGERDTEAFF
>NA|TRBV6-1|TRBJ2-7|many
TGTGCCAGCAGCCGTAACTCCTACGAGCAGTACTTC
CASSRNSYEQYF
>TRBD1|TRBV30|TRBJ2-1|NA
TGTGCCTGGAGTGACTCAGGGACAGAGGGGTTCTTC
CAWSDSGTEGFF
>NA|TRBV6-1|TRBJ2-1|NA
TGTGCCAGCAGTGAATATGGGGGGGGCGGGGGTAATGAGCAGTTCTTC
CASSEYGGGGGNEQFF
>NA|TRBV28|TRBJ2-7|many
TGTGCCAGCAGTTTTTTATACGAGCAGTACTTC
CASSFLYEQYF
>NA|TRBV7-2|TRBJ2-6|few
TGTGCCAGCAGCCCAATGGGCACTGGGGCCAACGTCCTGACTTTC
CASSPMGTGANVLTF
>NA|TRBV7-9|TRBJ2-2|many
TGTGCCAGCAGCCGGGACACCGGGGAGCTGTTTTTT
CASSRDTGELFF
>NA|TRBV20-1|TRBJ2-7|many
TGCAGTGCTAGAGACCTTCTAGCTTCCTACGAGCAGTACTTC
CSARDLLASYEQYF
>NA|TRBV6-5|TRBJ1-1|many
TGTGCCAGCAGTTACTCGATAGTGGGAGAAGCTTTCTTT
CASSYSIVGEAFF
>TRBD2|TRBV15|TRBJ2-1|many
TGTGCCACCAGCGGACTAGCGGGAGACAATGAGCAGTTCTTC
CATSGLAGDNEQFF
>NA|TRBV9|TRBJ1-2|NA
TGTGCCAGCACCTCAGGAGGGGGTAGGAGCTATGGCTACACCTTC
CASTSGGGRSYGYTF
>NA|TRBV5-1|TRBJ2-3|many
TGCGCCAGCAGCTTGGCGGGGGGCCCACATTGGTATTTT
CASSLAGGPHWYF
>TRBD1|TRBV13|TRBJ1-2|few
TGTGCCTGCAGCCAGGGACAGTTTTATGGCTACACCTTC
CACSQGQFYGYTF
>TRBD2|TRBV6-1|TRBJ2-1|NA
TGTGCCGCTAGCGGGGGCCCCTGGGATGAGCAGTTCTTC
CAASGGPWDEQFF
>TRBD1|TRBV28|TRBJ1-2|many
TGTGCCAGCAGTTTAAAAGGGACAGGGAGGACCGGTGGCTACACCTTC
CASSLKGTGRTGGYTF
>NA|TRBV18|TRBJ1-6|many
TGTGCCAGCTCACCGGGATTGACAGGACATTCACCCCTCCACTTT
CASSPGLTGHSPLHF
>NA|TRBV7-3|TRBJ2-5|many
TGTGCCAGCAGCTTCTCAAGAGAAGAGACCCAGTACTTC
CASSFSREETQYF
>NA|TRBV5-6|TRBJ2-1|many
TGTGCCAGCAGCTTCGGGCCCCAGTCCTCCTACAATGAGCAGTTCTTC
CASSFGPQSSYNEQFF
>TRBD1|TRBV28|TRBJ1-2|many
TGTGCCAGCAGTCCCCACCTACCGACAGGGAGGAATGGCTACACCTTC
CASSPHLPTGRNGYTF
>TRBD1|TRBV5-1|TRBJ2-1|many
TGCGCCAGCAGGATGTCCGGGACAGACCTGTACAATGAGCAGTTCTTC
CASRMSGTDLYNEQFF
>TRBD1|TRBV3-1|TRBJ2-3|NA
TGTGCCAGCAGCCAGCGGACAGGGGGGGAAACAGATACGCAGTATTTT
CASSQRTGGETDTQYF
>TRBD2|TRBV6-1|TRBJ2-3|many
TGTGCCAGCGGCGGGAGGGGTCTCACAGATACGCAGTATTTT
CASGGRGLTDTQYF
>TRBD1|TRBV9|TRBJ2-1|many
TGTGCCAGCAGCGCCAGGGACAGGGCCTACAATGAGCAGTTCTTC
CASSARDRAYNEQFF
>NA|TRBV19|TRBJ2-1|NA
TGTGCCAGTAGTATCGCCACCTACAATGAGCAGTTCTTC
CASSIATYNEQFF
>TRBD2|TRBV20-1|TRBJ2-1|NA
TGCAGTGCGCGGCCCCCGGGACTAGCGGGGGGTGGAAATGAGCAGTTCTTC
CSARPPGLAGGGNEQFF
>NA|TRBV29-1|TRBJ2-5|many
TGCAGCGCCCTAAACGACCAGCAAGAGACCCAGTACTTC
CSALNDQQETQYF
>TRBD2|TRBV19|TRBJ2-1|many
TGTGCCTCTAATGGGGGGACTAGCGAGTACTCCTACAATGAGCAGTTCTTC
CASNGGTSEYSYNEQFF
>NA|TRBV5-6|TRBJ1-5|few
TGTGCCAGCAGCCCTGGGGGGGGGGGAGGTTATCAGCCCCAGCATTTT
CASSPGGGGGYQPQHF
>NA|TRBV28|TRBJ2-1|NA
TGTGCCAGCAGGCCCGGGACCAACAATGAGCAGTTCTTC
CASRPGTNNEQFF
>TRBD1|TRBV5-6|TRBJ1-2|many
TGTGCCAGCAGCCAGGGGACAGCTAACTATGGCTACACCTTC
CASSQGTANYGYTF
>NA|TRBV7-9|TRBJ1-4|many
TGTGCCAGCAGCTTAGCCGGGGCAACTAATGAAAAACTGTTTTTT
CASSLAGATNEKLFF
>TRBD1|TRBV11-3|TRBJ1-6|many
TGTGCCAGCAGCCCGAGGACAGGGAGTTCACCCCTCCACTTT
CASSPRTGSSPLHF
>NA|TRBV7-9|TRBJ2-5|many
TGTGCCAGCAGCTCACCAACTAGTGGCCAAGAGACCCAGTACTTC
CASSSPTSGQETQYF
>NA|TRBV6-2/TRBV6-3|TRBJ1-2|many
TGTGCCAGCAGTTACTCGGGACCTCACTACACCTTC
CASSYSGPHYTF
>NA|TRBV7-9|TRBJ1-6|NA
TGTGCCAGCAGCAGGGGCACTAATTCACCCCTCCACTTT
CASSRGTNSPLHF
>NA|TRBV11-2|TRBJ2-3|many
TGTGCCAGCAGCTTAGATACTTCCTGGGATACGCAGTATTTT
CASSLDTSWDTQYF
>NA|TRBV12-3/TRBV12-4|TRBJ1-6|many
TGTGCCAGCAGTCCACCAGGGAATAATTCACCCCTCCACTTT
CASSPPGNNSPLHF
>TRBD1|TRBV6-1|TRBJ2-5|many
TGTGCCAGCAGGCAAGAAAACAGGGGGATAGAGACCCAGTACTTC
CASRQENRGIETQYF
>NA|TRBV12-3/TRBV12-4|TRBJ1-1|many
TGTGCCAGCAGTTTGGCGGGGCGGAACACTGAAGCTTTCTTT
CASSLAGRNTEAFF
>NA|TRBV28|TRBJ1-2|many
TGTGCCAGCAGTTCGGTGCTATCCTATGGCTACACCTTC
CASSSVLSYGYTF
>TRBD1|TRBV5-4|TRBJ1-1|NA
TGTGCCAGCAGCATTGGAGGGACAGCTGAAGCTTTCTTT
CASSIGGTAEAFF
>TRBD1|TRBV27|TRBJ2-4|few
TGTGCCAGCACTCGGACAGGGGGAAAAGCCAAAAACATTCAGTACTTC
CASTRTGGKAKNIQYF
>NA|TRBV28|TRBJ2-3|many
TGTGCCAGCAAAGTAGGGCGGCCAGATACGCAGTATTTT
CASKVGRPDTQYF
>TRBD1|TRBV28|TRBJ2-7|NA
TGTGCCAGCAGTTCTCTCGGGACAGGGGGAGGCGAGCAGTACTTC
CASSSLGTGGGEQYF
>NA|TRBV20-1|TRBJ2-3|many
TGCAGTGCTAGAGATACCGTTACAGATACGCAGTATTTT
CSARDTVTDTQYF